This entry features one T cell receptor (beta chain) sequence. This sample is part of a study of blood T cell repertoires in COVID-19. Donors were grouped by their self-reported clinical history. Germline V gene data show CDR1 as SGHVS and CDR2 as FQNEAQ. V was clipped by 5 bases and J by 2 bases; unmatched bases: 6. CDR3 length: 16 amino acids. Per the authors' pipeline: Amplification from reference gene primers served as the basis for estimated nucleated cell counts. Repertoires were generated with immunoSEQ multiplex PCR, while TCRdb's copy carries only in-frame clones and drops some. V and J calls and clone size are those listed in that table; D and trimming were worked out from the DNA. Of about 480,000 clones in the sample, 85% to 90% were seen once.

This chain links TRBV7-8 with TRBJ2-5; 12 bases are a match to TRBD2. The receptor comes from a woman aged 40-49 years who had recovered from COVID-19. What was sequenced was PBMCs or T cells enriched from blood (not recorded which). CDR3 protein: CASSRGLAGTQETQYF. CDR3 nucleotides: TGTGCCAGCAGCCGAGGACTAGCGGGGACACAAGAGACCCAGTACTTC. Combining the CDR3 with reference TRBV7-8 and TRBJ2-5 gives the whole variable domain GAGVSQSPRYKVAKRGQDVALRCDPISGHVSLFWYQQALGQGPEFLTYFQNEAQLDKSGLPSDRFFAERPEGSVSTLKIQRTQQEDSAVYLCASSRGLAGTQETQYFGPGTRLLVL.